A single sample is the source of the 31 T cell receptor beta chains below, sequenced in a study of T-cell memory formation after mild COVID-19. TCRdb re-called the 5' RACE reads with MiXCR, one entry per CDR3 protein. Of more than 300,000 distinct CDR3 sequences in the sample, about an eighth were seen once. The sample consisted of PBMCs or a T cell subset sorted from them (not recorded which). These receptor sequences come from a man between 18 and 35 years old who had mild COVID-19 (a few samples of this study predate the infection). Cell type and time point are not known.

This clonotype was seen a handful of times. The CDR3 region is CASSLGRAKGFSGNTIYF. Written as DNA, the CDR3 is TGTGCCAGCAGTTTGGGGAGGGCTAAAGGGTTCTCTGGAAACACCATATATTTT. V is TRBV28 and J is TRBJ1-3; D gene ambiguous. With 3 bases removed from V and 0 bases from J, the gap between germline ends came to 18 bases. The CDR3 sequence is 18 residues long. Germline V CDR1 and CDR2: MDHEN, SYDVKM.

V is TRBV2 and J is TRBJ1-2, with D uncertain. This CDR3 has 10 amino acids. Per germline, CDR1 SNHLY and CDR2 FYNNEI. V lost 8 bases and J 3 bases, leaving 4 bases between the germline ends. This CDR3 is CASGDYGYTF. CDR3 in DNA: TGTGCCAGCGGGGACTATGGCTACACCTTC.

This clonotype appeared a few times. V and J are TRBV6-2 or TRBV6-3 and TRBJ2-1; the D is unclear. Germline lookup yields CDR1 MNHEY and CDR2 SVGEGT. The CDR3 has 13 residues. Trimming took off 2 bases at V and 9 bases at J, with 11 bases between the two ends. The DNA of the CDR3 is TGTGCCAGCAGTTACCTGACGTCCGGTGAGCAGTTCTTC. Its protein product is CASSYLTSGEQFF.

This clonotype was counted a few times. The chain combines TRBV7-9 with TRBJ2-7; tentatively, D is TRBD1 (6 bases). Germline CDR1 reads SEHNR; CDR2 reads FQNEAQ (reference sequence). The CDR3 consists of 14 residues. The V and J ends lost 2 bases and 2 bases respectively, with 10 bases between them. CDR3 protein: CASSLTGNPYEQYV. CDR3 sequence (DNA): TGTGCCAGCAGCTTAACAGGGAACCCCTACGAGCAGTACGTC.

This clonotype has a count of ten or more. The V gene is TRBV7-2, the J gene TRBJ2-1, with D maybe TRBD2 (5 bases). V lost 4 bases and J lost 0, with 10 bases in between. The CDR3 sequence is 15 residues long. Germline-derived CDR1 and CDR2 are SGHTA and FQGNSA. This CDR3 is CASSSPRGSYNEQFF. The CDR3 DNA reads TGTGCCAGCAGCTCTCCCCGGGGCTCCTACAATGAGCAGTTCTTC.

This clonotype has just a few counts. V and J are TRBV6-2 or TRBV6-3 and TRBJ2-7; 9 bases are a match to TRBD2. The V segment lost 2 bases and the J segment 5 bases; nucleotides outside the gene matches: 1. The germline CDR1 and CDR2 sequences are MNHEY and SVGEGT. The CDR3 runs to 13 residues. Here the CDR3 DNA reads TGTGCCAGCAGTTACGCGGGGGGGGACGAGCAGTACGTC. This sequence encodes CASSYAGGDEQYV.

This chain uses TRBV4-3 with TRBJ2-3, with 11 bases lining up with TRBD1. The CDR3 is made up of 15 amino acids. Germline V gives CDR1 LGHNA, CDR2 YSLEER. The V and J ends lost 4 bases and 3 bases, in that order; junction bases with no gene match: 3. The CDR3 DNA is TGCGCCAGCAGCCCGGACAGGGGGCATACAGATACGCAGTATTTT. Amino acid sequence: CASSPDRGHTDTQYF.

This clonotype was seen many times. The rearrangement joins TRBV12-3 or TRBV12-4 to TRBJ2-1; D is tentatively TRBD1 or TRBD2 (6 bases each). Trimming removed 4 bases from V and 7 bases from J, with 14 bases in between. The CDR3 consists of 14 residues. The CDR3 DNA follows: TGTGCCAGCAGTTCCCGAGGAGGGGGGAATGAGCAGTTCTTC. Protein sequence: CASSSRGGGNEQFF.

The chain has TRBV10-3 and TRBJ1-1; no clear D gene. Trimming cost V 2 bases and J 6 bases, with 7 bases left between them. The germline V gene has CDR1 ENHRY and CDR2 SYGVKD. There are 12 residues in the CDR3. CDR3 coding DNA: TGTGCCATCAGTGAGATACCGCCTGAAGCTTTCTTT. Amino acid sequence: CAISEIPPEAFF.

V is TRBV19 and J is TRBJ2-1; D is unclear. CDR1 LNHDA and CDR2 SQIVND come from the germline V gene (reference sequence). The germline V and J ends were trimmed by 4 bases and 6 bases, with 10 bases remaining between them. The CDR3 runs 13 residues. The chain's CDR3 is CASSKGWGNEQFF. For the CDR3, the DNA is TGTGCCAGTAGTAAAGGGTGGGGCAATGAGCAGTTCTTC.

This clonotype has a handful of counts. The gene calls are TRBV7-8 and TRBJ2-3, with a possible D match to TRBD2 (6 bases). CDR1 is SGHVS and CDR2 is FQNEAQ in the germline V gene. The CDR3 is 16 residues long. V was pared by 5 bases and J by 0 bases, with 15 bases between. CDR3 in DNA: TGTGCCAGCAGCCCGCCCGGGACTCGAAGCACAGATACGCAGTATTTT. The encoded protein is CASSPPGTRSTDTQYF.

This clonotype came up many times. The chain carries TRBV24-1 and TRBJ2-3; D gene uncertain. V gave up 3 bases and J gave up 2 bases, with 14 bases separating them. CDR1 and CDR2 (germline): KGHDR, SFDVKD. This CDR3 is 16 amino acids long. In nucleotides, the CDR3 is TGTGCCACCAGTGATCCCCCCGGATGGACCACAGATACGCAGTATTTT. This gives the protein CATSDPPGWTTDTQYF.

The chain joins TRBV18 to TRBJ2-7; D is unresolved. The ends were cut back, 6 bases at V and 3 bases at J, with 9 bases in the middle. Germline V lookup: CDR1 KGHSH, CDR2 LQKENI. The CDR3 is made up of 12 amino acids. The CDR3 sequence: CASSQGRYEQYV. DNA of the CDR3: TGTGCCAGCTCCCAAGGACGCTACGAGCAGTACGTC.

This clonotype was picked up a small number of times. This rearrangement joins TRBV4-3 to TRBJ1-1; 7 nucleotides agree with TRBD1. This CDR3 has 14 residues. The trim removed 3 bases at V and 9 bases at J, leaving 10 bases unmatched. Looked up from germline, CDR1 is LGHNA and CDR2 is YSLEER. CDR3 region: CASSHENRDRKAFF. CDR3 sequence (DNA): TGCGCCAGCAGCCATGAAAACCGGGACAGAAAAGCTTTCTTT.

This clonotype has more than one count but fewer than ten. V gene TRBV5-4 combines with J gene TRBJ1-2, with D unclear. This CDR3 comprises 15 residues. The V and J ends lost 6 bases and 0 bases respectively, with 15 bases between them. Looked up from germline, CDR1 is SGHNT and CDR2 is YYREEE (reference sequence). The CDR3 DNA reads as TGTGCCAGCACATCCGAACCAACAGCTAACTATGGCTACACCTTC. Its translation is CASTSEPTANYGYTF.

The V call is TRBV7-2, the J call TRBJ1-6, with TRBD1 as a possible D gene (5 bases). V was cut by 5 bases and J by 7 bases, with 12 bases left in between. Germline CDR1 and CDR2: SGHTA and FQGNSA. This CDR3 comprises 14 residues. CDR3 residues: CASSGGYVNSPLHF. The CDR3, as DNA: TGTGCCAGCAGCGGGGGTTACGTGAATTCACCCCTCCACTTT. The complete variable domain, with remaining parts taken from reference TRBV7-2 and TRBJ1-6, reads GAGVSQSPSNKVTEKGKDVELRCDPISGHTALYWYRQSLGQGLEFLIYFQGNSAPDKSGLPSDRFSAERTGGSVSTLTIQRTQQEDSAVYLCASSGGYVNSPLHFGNGTRLTVT.

This clonotype has only a few counts. V usage is TRBV12-5 and J usage is TRBJ2-1; 9 bases agree with TRBD1. Losses at the gene ends were 4 bases for V and 7 bases for J; bases not matched to a gene: 5. The CDR3 extends over 14 amino acids. Germline-derived CDR1 and CDR2 are LGHNT and FRNRAP. The CDR3 reads CASGSSGTGNEQFF. Written as DNA, the CDR3 is TGTGCTAGTGGTTCATCCGGGACAGGGAATGAGCAGTTCTTC.

This clonotype came up a few times. CDR3 sequence reads: CASSLDPGAPRSTEAFF. In nucleotides, the CDR3 is TGCGCCAGCAGCTTGGATCCGGGGGCACCGAGGAGCACTGAAGCTTTCTTT. The chain combines TRBV5-1 with TRBJ1-1; D may be TRBD1 (6 bases). CDR3 size: 17 residues. Germline lookup yields CDR1 SGHRS and CDR2 YFSETQ. Trimming left V 0 bases short and J 4 bases short, with 19 bases between.

This clonotype has more than one count but fewer than ten. This chain uses TRBV6-6 with TRBJ2-1; 9 nucleotides line up with TRBD1. Trimming removed 2 bases from V and 8 bases from J; junction bases left unmatched: 4. This CDR3 spans 14 amino acids. CDR1 is MNHNY and CDR2 is SVGAGI in the germline V gene (reference sequence). The CDR3 bases are TGTGCCAGCAGTTACAGGGACAGGGCATATGAGCAGTTCTTC. Its translation is CASSYRDRAYEQFF.

This clonotype appeared many times. The genes are TRBV28 and TRBJ2-5, with unresolved D. Germline CDR1 is MDHEN and CDR2 is SYDVKM. Trimming removed 6 bases from V and 4 bases from J, with 9 bases in between. The CDR3 is 12 amino acids. The CDR3 sequence: CASRGAGETQYF. The CDR3 region has the DNA TGTGCCAGCAGAGGCGCTGGAGAGACCCAGTACTTC.

V and J are TRBV7-2 and TRBJ1-1; D ambiguous. CDR3 length: 15 residues. Looked up from germline, CDR1 is SGHTA and CDR2 is FQGNSA. V was trimmed by 7 bases and J by 4 bases, leaving 19 bases between them. The CDR3 sequence: CASTPRWWGSTEAFF. Here the CDR3 DNA reads TGTGCCAGCACCCCTAGATGGTGGGGAAGCACTGAAGCTTTCTTT. Full variable domain (missing parts from reference TRBV7-2 and TRBJ1-1): GAGVSQSPSNKVTEKGKDVELRCDPISGHTALYWYRQSLGQGLEFLIYFQGNSAPDKSGLPSDRFSAERTGGSVSTLTIQRTQQEDSAVYLCASTPRWWGSTEAFFGQGTRLTVV.

This clonotype was observed a few times. The junction does not match germline at one end; this may be a read error. The chain is built from TRBV7-3 and TRBJ2-3, with D perhaps being TRBD1 or TRBD2 (6 bases each). The CDR3 length is 16 residues. Germline CDR1 SGHTA, CDR2 FQGTGA. This CDR3 reads CASSPVGGWSRDTQYF. CDR3 DNA: TGTGCCAGCAGCCCAGTCGGGGGCTGGAGCAGAGATACGCAGTATTTT.

Many counts were recorded for this clonotype. V is TRBV5-1 and J is TRBJ1-6; 7 nucleotides align to TRBD1. V shed 0 bases, J shed 9 bases, and the junction held 6 bases outside the gene matches. The CDR3 length is 15 residues. CDR1 is SGHRS, CDR2 YFSETQ, per germline. For the CDR3, the DNA is TGCGCCAGCAGCTTGGCGCGACAGGGTGGTTCACCCCTCCACTTT. Its translation: CASSLARQGGSPLHF.

This clonotype was detected a few times. CDR3 in DNA: TGCGCCAGCAGGAACAGGGGCCAGGGCACTGAAGCTTTCTTT. It codes for CASRNRGQGTEAFF. The chain carries TRBV5-1 and TRBJ1-1; 7 bases fit TRBD1. Germline V gene sequence: CDR1 SGHRS, CDR2 YFSETQ. CDR3 length: 14 residues. With 5 bases clipped from V and 4 bases from J, the junction kept 8 bases outside the gene matches.

At least ten counts were recorded for this clonotype. The rearrangement links TRBV2 to TRBJ2-7, with D possibly being TRBD1 (6 bases). This CDR3 contains 14 residues. The germline gives CDR1 SNHLY, CDR2 FYNNEI. Trimming cost V 3 bases and J 8 bases, with 17 bases left between them. Here the CDR3 reads CASSDVGAGLKQYF. The CDR3 DNA is TGTGCCAGCAGTGATGTGGGGGCCGGCTTGAAGCAGTACTTC.

The chain has TRBV6-5 and TRBJ1-2, with unresolved D. Per the germline V gene, CDR1 is MNHEY and CDR2 is SVGAGI. V was clipped by 6 bases and J by 6 bases, with 11 bases between them. The CDR3 contains 12 residues. CDR3 DNA: TGTGCCAGCAGCGAAGACCTCCATGGCTACACCTTC. It encodes CASSEDLHGYTF.

This clonotype has only a few counts. The junction does not match germline at one end; this may be a read error. V usage is TRBV7-7 and J usage is TRBJ2-1; 7 nucleotides agree with TRBD1. The germline CDR1 and CDR2 sequences are SSHAT and FNYEAQ (reference sequence). This CDR3 has 16 amino acids. The CDR3 here is CASSLAQGGPYNEQFF. The CDR3 DNA is TGTGCTAGCAGCTTAGCGCAAGGGGGCCCTTACAATGAGCAGTTCTTC. Full variable domain (rest looked up from reference TRBV7-7 and TRBJ2-1): GAGVSQSPRYKVTKRGQDVTLRCDPISSHATLYWYQQALGQGPEFLTYFNYEAQPDKSGLPSDRFSAERPEGSISTLTIQRTEQRDSAMYRCASSLAQGGPYNEQFFGPGTRLTVL.

This clonotype has a count of ten or more. V gene TRBV20-1 combines with J gene TRBJ2-7; 9 nucleotides agree with TRBD1. This CDR3 contains 14 residues. From germline, CDR1 is DFQATT and CDR2 SNEGSKA (reference sequence). Trimming took 2 bases from V and 4 from J; bases not matched to a gene: 6. DNA for the CDR3: TGCAGTGCTAGATTGGACAGGGGCGTATACGAGCAGTACTTC. Amino acid sequence: CSARLDRGVYEQYF.

This clonotype was counted between two and nine times. The chain couples TRBV10-2 to TRBJ1-1, with a tentative D call TRBD1 (6 bases). The V end was cut by 6 bases, the J end by 3 bases, with 14 bases between. The V gene's germline CDR1 is WSHSY and CDR2 SAAADI. The CDR3 runs 14 residues. The CDR3 is CASSLDSPYTEAFF. For the CDR3, the DNA is TGCGCCAGCAGCTTGGACAGCCCTTACACTGAAGCTTTCTTT.

V and J are TRBV5-1 and TRBJ1-6, with 12 bases lining up with TRBD1. The germline V gene encodes CDR1 SGHRS and CDR2 YFSETQ. The CDR3 contains 16 residues. Unmatched junction bases numbered 10, after V lost 6 bases and J lost 9 bases. Written as DNA, the CDR3 is TGCGCCAGCAAGCAAGATGGGACAGGGGGCTTTTCACCCCTCCACTTT. As protein: CASKQDGTGGFSPLHF.

The V gene is TRBV24-1, the J gene TRBJ2-2; 7 positions agree with TRBD1. With 8 bases clipped from V and 0 bases from J, the junction kept 2 bases outside the gene matches. Germline V gene data show CDR1 as KGHDR and CDR2 as SFDVKD. This CDR3 contains 14 residues. CDR3 in DNA: TGTGCCACCATGGGGACAGCGAACACCGGGGAGCTGTTTTTT. It yields the protein CATMGTANTGELFF.